This is a list of T cell receptor beta chains from one sample in a study of blood T cell repertoires in COVID-19. Data came from immunoSEQ multiplex PCR; TCRdb stores just in-frame clones and leaves some out. The data hold over 300,000 clones, with almost 90% observed a single time. The sample was peripheral blood. The source is a man aged 18 to 29 with active or convalescent COVID-19. The CDR3 runs from the conserved cysteine through the conserved F or W. The order of the fields is J gene, CDR3 length, clone size, D gene, V gene, CDR3 protein, CDR3 DNA. The D gene is left open where the match is weak. Clone size appears in some rows only: once, few, many, or a class for an expanded clone.

J gene: TRBJ1-3
CDR3 length: 17
clone size: few
D gene: TRBD1
V gene: TRBV9
CDR3 protein: CASSRKQTGSSGNTIYF
CDR3 DNA: TGTGCCAGCAGCAGAAAACAGACAGGGTCCTCTGGAAACACCATATATTTT

J gene: TRBJ2-7
CDR3 length: 16
clone size: .
D gene: .
V gene: TRBV7-9
CDR3 protein: CASSSPAALSSYEQYF
CDR3 DNA: TGTGCCAGCAGCTCGCCAGCGGCGTTAAGCTCCTACGAGCAGTACTTC

J gene: TRBJ1-4
CDR3 length: 16
clone size: .
D gene: TRBD1
V gene: TRBV19
CDR3 protein: CASTWTGGIANEKLFF
CDR3 DNA: TGTGCCAGTACCTGGACAGGGGGCATCGCTAATGAAAAACTGTTTTTT

J gene: TRBJ2-5
CDR3 length: 16
clone size: .
D gene: TRBD2
V gene: TRBV3-1/TRBV3-2
CDR3 protein: CASSLLAGADQETQYF
CDR3 DNA: TGTGCCAGCAGCCTCTTAGCGGGGGCAGACCAAGAGACCCAGTACTTC

J gene: TRBJ1-4
CDR3 length: 16
clone size: .
D gene: TRBD1
V gene: TRBV9
CDR3 protein: CASSGSGTGIKEKLFF
CDR3 DNA: TGTGCCAGCAGCGGATCCGGGACAGGGATTAAGGAAAAACTGTTTTTT

J gene: TRBJ1-2
CDR3 length: 12
clone size: .
D gene: .
V gene: TRBV7-2
CDR3 protein: CASSSPGDGYTF
CDR3 DNA: TGTGCCAGCAGCAGCCCAGGGGACGGCTACACCTTC

J gene: TRBJ1-6
CDR3 length: 15
clone size: .
D gene: .
V gene: TRBV7-3
CDR3 protein: CASSLTSGPHSPLHF
CDR3 DNA: TGTGCCAGCAGCTTAACGTCGGGTCCCCATTCACCCCTCCACTTT

J gene: TRBJ2-3
CDR3 length: 16
clone size: once
D gene: .
V gene: TRBV5-1
CDR3 protein: CASSLAGGQGTDTQYF
CDR3 DNA: TGCGCCAGCAGCTTGGCCGGGGGTCAGGGCACAGATACGCAGTATTTT

J gene: TRBJ1-2
CDR3 length: 13
clone size: .
D gene: TRBD1
V gene: TRBV7-9
CDR3 protein: CASSSGQPYGYTF
CDR3 DNA: TGTGCCAGCAGCTCGGGACAGCCTTATGGCTACACCTTC

J gene: TRBJ1-6
CDR3 length: 15
clone size: .
D gene: .
V gene: TRBV6-2/TRBV6-3
CDR3 protein: CASSPGQSYNSPLHF
CDR3 DNA: TGTGCCAGCAGTCCGGGTCAGAGCTATAATTCACCCCTCCACTTT

J gene: TRBJ1-1
CDR3 length: 13
clone size: .
D gene: .
V gene: TRBV27
CDR3 protein: CASIIRTLQGAFF
CDR3 DNA: TGTGCCAGCATTATCAGGACCCTTCAGGGAGCTTTCTTT

J gene: TRBJ1-5
CDR3 length: 17
clone size: once
D gene: .
V gene: TRBV4-2
CDR3 protein: CASSQDRRRGGNQPQHF
CDR3 DNA: TGTGCCAGCAGCCAAGATCGGAGGAGGGGTGGCAATCAGCCCCAGCATTTT

J gene: TRBJ2-5
CDR3 length: 20
clone size: .
D gene: TRBD2
V gene: TRBV6-2/TRBV6-3
CDR3 protein: CASSYSGRLTSGVYQETQYF
CDR3 DNA: TGTGCCAGCAGTTACTCTGGTCGACTGACTAGCGGGGTGTACCAAGAGACCCAGTACTTC

J gene: TRBJ2-7
CDR3 length: 14
clone size: .
D gene: .
V gene: TRBV27
CDR3 protein: CASKPQGRSYEQYF
CDR3 DNA: TGTGCCAGCAAACCCCAGGGTAGGTCCTACGAGCAGTACTTC

J gene: TRBJ1-4
CDR3 length: 11
clone size: .
D gene: .
V gene: TRBV19
CDR3 protein: CASWGHAELFF
CDR3 DNA: TGTGCCAGTTGGGGACACGCGGAACTGTTTTTT

J gene: TRBJ1-6
CDR3 length: 13
clone size: .
D gene: .
V gene: TRBV20-1
CDR3 protein: CSASGPPGSPLHF
CDR3 DNA: TGCAGTGCTAGTGGCCCACCGGGTTCACCCCTCCACTTT

J gene: TRBJ2-1
CDR3 length: 15
clone size: .
D gene: .
V gene: TRBV4-3
CDR3 protein: CASSQALLPYNEQFF
CDR3 DNA: TGCGCCAGCAGCCAAGCTCTACTTCCCTACAATGAGCAGTTCTTC

J gene: TRBJ2-1
CDR3 length: 15
clone size: .
D gene: .
V gene: TRBV6-5
CDR3 protein: CASSLDRISYNEQFF
CDR3 DNA: TGTGCCAGCAGTCTAGACAGGATTTCCTACAATGAGCAGTTCTTC

J gene: TRBJ2-7
CDR3 length: 17
clone size: once
D gene: TRBD1
V gene: TRBV29-1
CDR3 protein: CSVSPGQGARGSYEQYF
CDR3 DNA: TGCAGCGTAAGTCCGGGACAGGGGGCGAGAGGATCCTACGAGCAGTACTTC

J gene: TRBJ2-7
CDR3 length: 15
clone size: .
D gene: TRBD2
V gene: TRBV5-1
CDR3 protein: CASSSSGSGLYEQYF
CDR3 DNA: TGCGCCAGCAGCTCTAGCGGGAGTGGCTTATACGAGCAGTACTTC

J gene: TRBJ2-7
CDR3 length: 16
clone size: once
D gene: TRBD1
V gene: TRBV6-2/TRBV6-3
CDR3 protein: CASSYWGTEPYDEQYF
CDR3 DNA: TGTGCCAGCAGTTACTGGGGGACAGAGCCTTACGACGAGCAGTACTTC

J gene: TRBJ1-1
CDR3 length: 16
clone size: .
D gene: TRBD1
V gene: TRBV5-1
CDR3 protein: CASSLARGVGDTEAFF
CDR3 DNA: TGCGCCAGCAGCTTGGCCAGGGGGGTTGGAGACACTGAAGCTTTCTTT

J gene: TRBJ1-6
CDR3 length: 16
clone size: .
D gene: .
V gene: TRBV28
CDR3 protein: CASSLDGSSYNSPLHF
CDR3 DNA: TGTGCCAGCAGTTTAGACGGGAGCTCCTATAATTCACCCCTCCACTTT

J gene: TRBJ2-2
CDR3 length: 15
clone size: .
D gene: TRBD1
V gene: TRBV24-1
CDR3 protein: CATTPGQGKTGELFF
CDR3 DNA: TGTGCCACCACCCCCGGACAGGGAAAAACCGGGGAGCTGTTTTTT

J gene: TRBJ2-7
CDR3 length: 14
clone size: .
D gene: TRBD2
V gene: TRBV15
CDR3 protein: CATSRVGTSYEQYF
CDR3 DNA: TGTGCCACCAGCAGAGTGGGGACTAGCTACGAGCAGTACTTC

J gene: TRBJ1-1
CDR3 length: 13
clone size: .
D gene: .
V gene: TRBV10-3
CDR3 protein: CAIRAGGGTEAFF
CDR3 DNA: TGTGCCATCAGAGCGGGGGGAGGCACTGAAGCTTTCTTT

J gene: TRBJ1-4
CDR3 length: 14
clone size: .
D gene: TRBD1
V gene: TRBV19
CDR3 protein: CASSNRGLGEKLFF
CDR3 DNA: TGTGCCAGTAGTAACAGGGGGCTTGGAGAAAAACTGTTTTTT

J gene: TRBJ1-1
CDR3 length: 16
clone size: .
D gene: .
V gene: TRBV24-1
CDR3 protein: CATSPWWTGWNTEAFF
CDR3 DNA: TGTGCCACCAGCCCGTGGTGGACGGGATGGAACACTGAAGCTTTCTTT

J gene: TRBJ2-4
CDR3 length: 16
clone size: .
D gene: .
V gene: TRBV28
CDR3 protein: CASREIEGGPKNIQYF
CDR3 DNA: TGTGCCAGCAGAGAAATCGAAGGAGGTCCCAAAAACATTCAGTACTTC

J gene: TRBJ1-1
CDR3 length: 13
clone size: .
D gene: .
V gene: TRBV5-5
CDR3 protein: CASSLRGYTEAFF
CDR3 DNA: TGTGCCAGCAGCTTGCGGGGGTACACTGAAGCTTTCTTT

J gene: TRBJ2-7
CDR3 length: 14
clone size: .
D gene: .
V gene: TRBV4-3
CDR3 protein: CASSQGHISYEQYF
CDR3 DNA: TGCGCCAGCAGCCAAGGACACATTTCCTACGAGCAGTACTTC

J gene: TRBJ2-7
CDR3 length: 15
clone size: .
D gene: TRBD1
V gene: TRBV11-3
CDR3 protein: CASSSGQGKAYEQYF
CDR3 DNA: TGTGCCAGCAGCTCGGGACAGGGGAAGGCCTACGAGCAGTACTTC

J gene: TRBJ2-5
CDR3 length: 14
clone size: .
D gene: .
V gene: TRBV9
CDR3 protein: CASSSTLYQETQYF
CDR3 DNA: TGTGCCAGCAGCTCGACATTGTACCAAGAGACCCAGTACTTC

J gene: TRBJ1-1
CDR3 length: 13
clone size: once
D gene: TRBD1
V gene: TRBV6-5
CDR3 protein: CASRWTGKTEAFF
CDR3 DNA: TGTGCCAGCAGGTGGACAGGGAAGACTGAAGCTTTCTTT

J gene: TRBJ1-6
CDR3 length: 12
clone size: .
D gene: TRBD1
V gene: TRBV28
CDR3 protein: CASRAGGSPLHF
CDR3 DNA: TGTGCCAGCAGGGCAGGGGGCTCACCCCTCCACTTT

J gene: TRBJ2-6
CDR3 length: 14
clone size: .
D gene: .
V gene: TRBV9
CDR3 protein: CASSKHSGANVLTF
CDR3 DNA: TGTGCCAGCAGCAAACACTCTGGGGCCAACGTGCTGACTTTC

J gene: TRBJ2-1
CDR3 length: 15
clone size: .
D gene: .
V gene: TRBV7-8
CDR3 protein: CASSLAPESLNEQFF
CDR3 DNA: TGTGCCAGCAGCTTAGCCCCGGAGTCCCTCAATGAGCAGTTCTTC

J gene: TRBJ1-2
CDR3 length: 13
clone size: few
D gene: .
V gene: TRBV30
CDR3 protein: CAWRGPGGDGYTF
CDR3 DNA: TGTGCCTGGAGGGGGCCGGGGGGCGATGGCTACACCTTC

J gene: TRBJ1-1
CDR3 length: 13
clone size: .
D gene: .
V gene: TRBV7-9
CDR3 protein: CASSAGMNTEAFF
CDR3 DNA: TGTGCCAGCAGCGCGGGGATGAACACTGAAGCTTTCTTT

J gene: TRBJ2-3
CDR3 length: 16
clone size: .
D gene: TRBD2
V gene: TRBV7-6
CDR3 protein: CASSLVAGGPSDTQYF
CDR3 DNA: TGTGCCAGCAGCTTAGTGGCGGGAGGGCCTTCAGATACGCAGTATTTT

J gene: TRBJ1-1
CDR3 length: 18
clone size: .
D gene: .
V gene: TRBV19
CDR3 protein: CATTPIGRGGQSHTEAFF
CDR3 DNA: TGTGCCACCACGCCCATCGGACGGGGAGGGCAGTCGCACACTGAAGCTTTCTTT

J gene: TRBJ1-2
CDR3 length: 13
clone size: few
D gene: .
V gene: TRBV19
CDR3 protein: CASSTPQGYGYTF
CDR3 DNA: TGTGCCAGTAGTACCCCACAGGGCTACGGCTACACCTTC

J gene: TRBJ2-4
CDR3 length: 16
clone size: .
D gene: .
V gene: TRBV15
CDR3 protein: CATSRAGGMVKNIQYF
CDR3 DNA: TGTGCCACCAGCAGAGCTGGGGGGATGGTCAAAAACATTCAGTACTTC

J gene: TRBJ2-3
CDR3 length: 13
clone size: .
D gene: TRBD2
V gene: TRBV7-3
CDR3 protein: CASSGPTSGRQYF
CDR3 DNA: TGTGCCAGCAGCGGACCGACTAGCGGGAGGCAGTATTTT

J gene: TRBJ1-3
CDR3 length: 13
clone size: .
D gene: .
V gene: TRBV18
CDR3 protein: CASLQGSGNTIYF
CDR3 DNA: TGTGCCAGCCTACAGGGCTCTGGAAACACCATATATTTT

J gene: TRBJ1-5
CDR3 length: 13
clone size: .
D gene: .
V gene: TRBV19
CDR3 protein: CASSIVGTGIGHF
CDR3 DNA: .

J gene: TRBJ2-1
CDR3 length: 18
clone size: .
D gene: TRBD2
V gene: TRBV19
CDR3 protein: CASSGTPGLAGGYNEQFF
CDR3 DNA: TGTGCCAGTAGTGGGACACCAGGACTAGCGGGGGGATACAATGAGCAGTTCTTC

J gene: TRBJ2-5
CDR3 length: 15
clone size: .
D gene: TRBD1
V gene: TRBV5-6
CDR3 protein: CASSKGTAYQETQYF
CDR3 DNA: TGTGCCAGCAGCAAGGGGACAGCGTACCAAGAGACCCAGTACTTC

J gene: TRBJ2-3
CDR3 length: 15
clone size: .
D gene: TRBD2
V gene: TRBV10-3
CDR3 protein: CAISGASGGTDTQYF
CDR3 DNA: TGTGCCATCAGTGGGGCTAGCGGGGGCACAGATACGCAGTATTTT